This T cell receptor beta chain was obtained from a study of technical replicates of blood from a few donors. CDR1 and CDR2 from the germline V gene are LNHNV and YYDKDF (reference sequence). Trimming removed 0 bases from V and 6 bases from J, with 11 bases in between. This CDR3 is built from 14 residues. Here immunoSEQ multiplex PCR was the method, and the copy in TCRdb shows in-frame clones only, minus some. The repertoire holds about 85,000 clones, less than 95% seen once, with roughly 0.23% in the top ten. The TCR originated in a human donor in good health. Material for sequencing was T cells isolated from PBMCs. This chain links TRBV15 with TRBJ1-2; tentatively, D is TRBD1 (6 bases). The CDR3 spells CATSRDRGFDGYTF. CDR3 in DNA: TGTGCCACCAGCAGAGATAGGGGGTTCGATGGCTACACCTTC. The full variable domain, its missing parts supplied by reference TRBV15 and TRBJ1-2, is DAMVIQNPRYQVTQFGKPVTLSCSQTLNHNVMYWYQQKSSQAPKLLFHYYDKDFNNEADTPDNFQSRRPNTSFCFLDIRSPGLGDTAMYLCATSRDRGFDGYTFGSGTRLTVV.